This T cell receptor beta chain emerged from a study of early T cells in non-severe SARS-CoV-2 infection. Study at large: Sequencing input comprised bulk RNA from unsorted whole blood; chain pairing was not available.

The CDR3 is 14 amino acids. Germline V CDR1 and CDR2: SGHRS, YFSETQ. V was trimmed by 0 bases and J by 10 bases, leaving 14 bases between them. MiXCR, run by TCRdb on the 5' RACE reads, gives a single entry per CDR3 protein. Among 95,000 to 150,000 distinct CDR3 sequences listed, 15% were seen once. The chain links TRBV5-1 to TRBJ2-1; TRBD2 might be the D (5 bases). The TCR originated in an adult who was a healthcare worker with PCR-confirmed SARS-CoV-2 infection or an uninfected control (not recorded which). Sequencing input: whole blood. In nucleotides, the CDR3 is TGCGCCAGCAGCTTGGTTCGAAGGTCGGGGGAGCAGTTCTTC. Residues: CASSLVRRSGEQFF.